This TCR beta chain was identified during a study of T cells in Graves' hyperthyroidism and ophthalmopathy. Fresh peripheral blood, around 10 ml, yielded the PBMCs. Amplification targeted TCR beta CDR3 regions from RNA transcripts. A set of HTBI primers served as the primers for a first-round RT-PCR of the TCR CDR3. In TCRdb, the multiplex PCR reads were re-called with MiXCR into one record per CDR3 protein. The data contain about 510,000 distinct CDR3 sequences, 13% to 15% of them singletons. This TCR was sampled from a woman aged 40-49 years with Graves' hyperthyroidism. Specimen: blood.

The CDR3: CASSAGGREQFF. Here the CDR3 DNA reads TGTGCCAGCAGCGCCGGGGGTAGGGAGCAGTTCTTC. The V call is TRBV7-3, the J call TRBJ2-1; weak D call: TRBD2 (6 bases). The CDR3 totals 12 residues. Trimming took off 5 bases at V and 10 bases at J, with 12 bases between the two ends. CDR1 and CDR2 (germline): SGHTA, FQGTGA.